The rows below give T cell receptor beta chains drawn from one sample of a study of Ad26.COV2.S vaccination and SARS-CoV-2 variants. Libraries were prepared by immunoSEQ multiplex PCR; TCRdb keeps only in-frame clonotypes and omits some of them. The data contain about 320,000 clones, around 84% of them singletons. The sample here was peripheral blood, taken in a trial of Ad26.COV2.S vaccine versus placebo. These receptor sequences come from a person aged 18-60 years who received the Ad26.COV2.S COVID-19 vaccine or a placebo. CDR3s include the opening cysteine and the closing phenylalanine or tryptophan. The D gene is left open where the match is weak. Clone sizes are given selectively: once, few, many, or a class where the clone is expanded.

j_call clone_size d_call v_call cdr3_nt cdr3_aa
TRBJ2-5 . . TRBV18 TGTGCCAGCTCACCCCCAGGGGTAGAGACCCAGTACTTC CASSPPGVETQYF
TRBJ1-2 . TRBD1 TRBV3-1/TRBV3-2 TGTGCCAGCAGCCAGGACGGGACAGGGATGGTCGGCTACACCTTC CASSQDGTGMVGYTF
TRBJ2-2 once TRBD2 TRBV18 TGTGCCAGCTCACCTGGGGCGGGGGGCTGGGACACCGGGGAGCTGTTTTTT CASSPGAGGWDTGELFF
TRBJ2-7 . . TRBV7-8 TGTGCCAGCAGCCAAGACCGGGGCCACGAGCAGTACTTC CASSQDRGHEQYF
TRBJ2-1 . . TRBV30 TGTGCCTGGGGCGAATACAATGAGCAGTTCTTC CAWGEYNEQFF
TRBJ1-1 . . TRBV18 TGTGCCAGCTCACAGGGCTCGGTGAACACTGAAGCTTTCTTT CASSQGSVNTEAFF
TRBJ2-1 . . TRBV11-2 TGTGCCAGCAGCTCGACCAGGGACAACTACAATGAGCAGTTCTTC CASSSTRDNYNEQFF
TRBJ2-2 . TRBD2 TRBV2 TGTGCCAGCAGTGAAGGACTAGCGGGAACCGGGGAGCTGTTTTTT CASSEGLAGTGELFF
TRBJ2-7 . . TRBV18 TGTGCCAGCTCACCTACACGGAACACCTACGAGCAGTACTTC CASSPTRNTYEQYF
TRBJ1-5 few . TRBV29-1 TGCAGCGTGTGCCGGGGGCCAGGACAGCCCCAGCATTTT CSVCRGPGQPQHF
TRBJ2-7 few . TRBV7-2 TGTGCCAGCAGCTTATCGAGAGGGTGGTTCTACGAGCAGTACTTC CASSLSRGWFYEQYF
TRBJ2-7 . . TRBV10-1 TGCGCCATCGAGTCAGGCAGGGCCTGGGGTTTTCGGGAGCAGTACTTC CAIESGRAWGFREQYF
TRBJ2-1 . TRBD1 TRBV10-3 TGTGCCATCAGTGATCCTAGACAGGGGGCCTACAATGAGCAGTTCTTC CAISDPRQGAYNEQFF
TRBJ1-2 . TRBD1 TRBV7-2 TGTGCCAGCAGCTTAGCGGGACAGGGGGCAAACTATGGCTACACCTTC CASSLAGQGANYGYTF
TRBJ1-6 . . TRBV25-1 TGTGCCAGCAGTGAAGGACGGACGGGGGGGAATTCACCCCTCCACTTT CASSEGRTGGNSPLHF
TRBJ1-5 . . TRBV6-5 TGTGCCAGCAGTAGGACTCAGGTCAGTCAGCCCCAGCATTTT CASSRTQVSQPQHF
TRBJ2-2 . . TRBV7-8 TGTGCCAGCACCCCACTTATGAACACCGGGGAGCTGTTTTTT CASTPLMNTGELFF
TRBJ2-1 many . TRBV7-2 TGTGCCAGCAGCTTAGCGCTACAGGGTGATGAGCAGTTCTTC CASSLALQGDEQFF
TRBJ2-2 . . TRBV9 TGTGCCAGCAGCGCGTCCTTGGGGATGGATGCCGGGGAGCTGTTTTTT CASSASLGMDAGELFF
TRBJ2-7 . TRBD1 TRBV15 TGTGCCACCAGCAGCGACAGGGGCGAGCAGTACTTC CATSSDRGEQYF
TRBJ2-1 . . TRBV7-9 TGTGCCAGCAGTCGAATCTTCGGTCGGGGACCCTACAATGAGCAGTTCTTC CASSRIFGRGPYNEQFF
TRBJ2-7 . . TRBV20-1 TGCAGTGCTAGTCGGCAGATACCCTACGAGCAGTACTTC CSASRQIPYEQYF
TRBJ2-2 few TRBD2 TRBV10-1 TGCGCCAGCAGTGGCGGACTAGCGGGGGAGCTGTTTTTT CASSGGLAGELFF
TRBJ2-5 once . TRBV7-7 TGTGCCAGCAGCTTAGCGCTAATCGGTGGGCTAGGTGAAGGTACCCAGTACTTC CASSLALIGGLGEGTQYF
TRBJ2-3 . . TRBV3-1/TRBV3-2 TGTGCCAGCAGCCCACAGGGGGCGGGGGGGACAGATACGCAGTATTTT CASSPQGAGGTDTQYF
TRBJ1-2 few TRBD1 TRBV27 TGTGCCAGCAGTTCCCACGGACAGGACCTCCGGTACACCTTC CASSSHGQDLRYTF
TRBJ2-5 . TRBD1 TRBV9 TGTGCCAGCAGCGCACTGACAGGGGCGTTCCAAGAGACCCAGTACTTC CASSALTGAFQETQYF
TRBJ2-5 . . TRBV5-8 TGTGCCAGCAGCTTGGGGGTGGGGAACGTCCAAGAGACCCAGTACTTC CASSLGVGNVQETQYF
TRBJ2-7 . TRBD2 TRBV18 TGTGCCAGCGCGACTAGCGGGGGGGGCTACGAGCAGTACTTC CASATSGGGYEQYF
TRBJ2-1 . TRBD2 TRBV11-3 TGTGCCAGCAGCTCGGGCTTCGCGGGGGGTTACAATGAGCAGTTCTTC CASSSGFAGGYNEQFF
TRBJ1-5 . . TRBV7-8 TGTGCCAGCAGCCGCTCCTTAGCAGGGCTTAATAGCAATCAGCCCCAGCATTTT CASSRSLAGLNSNQPQHF
TRBJ2-1 . TRBD2 TRBV5-4 TGTGCCAGCAGCTTGGGCGGACTAGCGGGCCCAGGGGAGCAGTTCTTC CASSLGGLAGPGEQFF
TRBJ2-1 . . TRBV19 TGTGCCAGTAGTATAGAGTCACTACCAAACAATGAGCAGTTCTTC CASSIESLPNNEQFF
TRBJ2-7 . TRBD2 TRBV4-3 TGCGCCAGCAGCCAAGCCCCGGGACTAGGCGGCAACGAGCAGTACTTC CASSQAPGLGGNEQYF
TRBJ1-2 . . TRBV4-2 TGTGCCAGCAGCCAAAATACAGGGTCCTATGGCTACACCTTC CASSQNTGSYGYTF
TRBJ1-3 . . TRBV16 TGTGCCAGCAGCCACCGGGGTTCTGGAAACACCATATATTTT CASSHRGSGNTIYF
TRBJ1-1 . . TRBV30 TGTGCCTGGAGTGTTAGGGGCAACATGAACACTGAAGCTTTCTTT CAWSVRGNMNTEAFF
TRBJ1-5 . . TRBV2 TGTGCCAGCGGACGGAATCAGCCCCAGCATTTT CASGRNQPQHF
TRBJ2-1 . . TRBV5-8 TGTGCCAGCAGCTTGGCCTTCCTAAAGGGATATGAGCAGTTCTTC CASSLAFLKGYEQFF
TRBJ2-2 . TRBD1 TRBV19 TGTGCCAGTGGACGACAGGGGACCGGGGAGCTGTTTTTT CASGRQGTGELFF